Following are 4 T cell receptor beta chains from one sample sequenced in a study of post-analysis software for immune sequencing data. Points from the study as a whole: Five TRBV segments appeared more often in patients than in controls, and TRBV5-6, TRBV5-1 and TRBV20-1 were among these.

No antigen has been identified for these receptors. Libraries were made from TCR beta cDNA, and they carried unique molecular identifiers. In TCRdb, the PCR reads were re-called with MiXCR into one record per CDR3 protein. The sample shows about 770,000 distinct CDR3 sequences, under 60% of them seen only once. What was sequenced was blood. All receptors derive from a girl aged 10 to 17 with multiple sclerosis.

The chain joins TRBV6-5 to TRBJ2-1, with D maybe TRBD2 (6 bases). Germline-derived CDR1 and CDR2 are MNHEY and SVGAGI. The CDR3 spans 15 residues. Trimming took off 2 bases at V and 0 bases at J, with 8 bases between the two ends. As DNA, the CDR3 is TGTGCCAGCAGTTACGGACTAAGCTCCTACAATGAGCAGTTCTTC. Residues: CASSYGLSSYNEQFF.

The chain is built from TRBV27 and TRBJ2-5; 11 bases align to TRBD1. Germline loops: CDR1 MNHEY, CDR2 SMNVEV (reference sequence). The CDR3 loop spans 15 amino acids. The V gene end was trimmed by 8 bases and the J gene end by 7 bases; junction bases not matched to a gene: 12. CDR3 in amino acids: CASQGGQGEGWTQYF. The CDR3 DNA is TGTGCCAGCCAAGGGGGACAGGGGGAGGGATGGACCCAGTACTTC.

This clonotype was found a few times. The chain is built from TRBV5-6 and TRBJ1-2; TRBD1 might be the D (5 bases). V was trimmed by 0 bases and J by 0 bases, leaving 9 bases between them. The germline V gene has CDR1 SGHDT and CDR2 YYEEEE. The CDR3 spans 15 residues. This CDR3 is CASSLGDFTNYGYTF. CDR3 sequence (DNA): TGTGCCAGCAGCTTGGGGGACTTTACTAACTATGGCTACACCTTC.

This rearrangement joins TRBV20-1 to TRBJ2-5; 7 positions agree with TRBD2. The J call may be faulty, since TRBJ2-7 better matches the DNA end. This CDR3 spans 13 amino acids. Germline lookup yields CDR1 DFQATT and CDR2 SNEGSKA (reference sequence). CDR3 in amino acids: CSARPLREFEQYF. The CDR3 DNA sequence: TGCAGTGCTAGACCCCTGCGGGAGTTCGAGCAGTACTTC.